These 22 T cell receptor beta chains came from one sample sequenced in a study of T cells in tuberculosis. Profiled with immunoSEQ multiplex PCR; TCRdb holds only in-frame clones, not every one. Here the sample spans over 30,000 clones, 97% being singletons. Source material: PBMCs. These receptors were taken from a donor aged 5-35 years with latent tuberculosis or without tuberculosis infection.

The chain recombines TRBV5-1 with TRBJ2-5; D is uncertain. Deletions cut 0 bases from V and 2 bases from J, with 5 bases between. Germline values: CDR1 SGHRS, CDR2 YFSETQ. The CDR3 sequence is 13 residues long. The CDR3 DNA sequence: TGCGCCAGCAGCTTGGACGGTCAAGAGACCCAGTACTTC. Its protein is CASSLDGQETQYF.

V and J are TRBV2 and TRBJ1-4; 10 bases are shared with TRBD1. This CDR3 region has 13 residues. Germline CDR1 reads SNHLY; CDR2 reads FYNNEI. V shed 7 bases, J shed 7 bases, and the junction held 3 bases outside the gene matches. CDR3: CASNGQGGEKLFF. In DNA, the CDR3 is TGTGCCAGCAATGGACAGGGGGGTGAAAAACTGTTTTTT.

This chain connects TRBV6-1 to TRBJ2-7; 11 nucleotides align to TRBD1. The CDR3 has 14 amino acids. The V gene's germline CDR1 is MNHNS and CDR2 SASEGT. After removal of 3 bases from V and 6 bases from J, the junction contained 4 bases not matched to a gene. DNA for the CDR3: TGTGCCAGCAGTGACGGGACAGGGGGTAGCGAGCAGTACTTC. As protein: CASSDGTGGSEQYF.

The chain uses TRBV6-1 and TRBJ1-1; D not certain. Per germline, CDR1 MNHNS and CDR2 SASEGT. V dropped 2 bases and J dropped 1 base, with 14 bases sitting between them. The CDR3 contains 16 residues. As DNA, the CDR3 is TGTGCCAGCAGTGAACCATATTTAAGAGGGAACACTGAAGCTTTCTTT. Its protein is CASSEPYLRGNTEAFF.

The J gene is TRBJ2-7, the V gene TRBV7-2, with 8 bases identical to TRBD2. Per the germline V gene, CDR1 is SGHTA and CDR2 is FQGNSA. Unmatched junction bases numbered 18, after V lost 8 bases and J lost 6 bases. The CDR3 consists of 16 residues. CDR3 loop: CASSTSEAGEVCEQYF. The CDR3 DNA reads TGTGCCAGCTCCACCTCGGAAGCGGGAGAAGTTTGCGAGCAGTACTTC.

V gene TRBV5-6 combines with J gene TRBJ1-3; D perhaps matches TRBD1 (5 bases). The CDR3 is 16 residues long. Germline CDR1 SGHDT, CDR2 YYEEEE. Between the trimmed V and J ends, which lost 0 bases and 3 bases, there was a span of 13 bases. Here the CDR3 reads CASSLASAGVGNTIYF. The CDR3 DNA is TGTGCCAGCAGCTTGGCCTCGGCGGGGGTTGGAAACACCATATATTTT.

The chain uses TRBV5-5 and TRBJ1-5; D is unresolved. CDR1 is SGHKS and CDR2 is YYEKEE in the germline V gene (reference sequence). The CDR3 has 13 amino acids. V lost 2 bases to trimming and J lost 5 bases, with 8 bases between them. The CDR3 nucleotides read TGTGCCAGCAGCTTTGAACTAGATCAGCCCCAGCATTTT. Its translation: CASSFELDQPQHF.

The genes are TRBV25-1 and TRBJ1-2; D is uncertain. The CDR3 spans 12 residues. The V end lost 3 bases, the J end lost 8 bases, and 10 bases lay between the germline ends. Germline V gene lookup returns CDR1 MGHDK and CDR2 SYGVNS. DNA for the CDR3: TGTGCCAGCAGTGAGTGGGAGGAAGGCTACACCTTC. As protein: CASSEWEEGYTF.

This sequence joins TRBV6-4 and TRBJ2-1, with 8 bases that match TRBD2. Per the germline V gene, CDR1 is MRHNA and CDR2 is SNTAGT. This CDR3 has 15 amino acids. With V trimmed by 0 bases and J by 3 bases, 1 base remained unmatched. CDR3 region: CASSDSGTSYNEQFF. The CDR3 region has the DNA TGTGCCAGCAGTGACTCCGGGACTAGCTACAATGAGCAGTTCTTC.

The rearrangement joins TRBV2 to TRBJ2-1, with 9 bases identical to TRBD1. Per germline, CDR1 SNHLY and CDR2 FYNNEI. The CDR3 consists of 15 residues. V dropped 7 bases and J dropped 4; count of bases not matched to a gene: 8. CDR3 DNA sequence: TGTGCCAGCACCCAAGACAGGGGGGGTTACAATGAGCAGTTCTTC. It specifies CASTQDRGGYNEQFF.

The chain combines TRBV6-4 with TRBJ2-1; 7 bases match TRBD2. CDR3 size: 15 residues. CDR1 is MRHNA and CDR2 is SNTAGT in the germline V gene. Trimming at V came to 0 bases and at J to 6 bases, leaving 5 bases not matched to a gene. CDR3 sequence (DNA): TGTGCCAGCAGTGACTCGGGGACTATGTCCAATGAGCAGTTCTTC. This codes for CASSDSGTMSNEQFF.

This rearrangement joins TRBV19 to TRBJ1-5, with a possible D match to TRBD1 (5 bases). V lost 8 bases and J lost 0, with 11 bases in between. The CDR3 contains 14 residues. Germline CDR1 LNHDA, CDR2 SQIVND (reference sequence). In nucleotides, the CDR3 is TGTGCCAGTCGACAGATTCATAGCAATCAGCCCCAGCATTTT. It is translated as CASRQIHSNQPQHF.

The V and J genes are TRBV12-5 and TRBJ1-1, with D possibly being TRBD1 (5 bases). V was cut by 6 bases and J by 1 base, with 12 bases left in between. The germline gives CDR1 LGHNT, CDR2 FRNRAP. The CDR3 runs 14 residues. CDR3 amino acids: CASGVGQGNTEAFF. The CDR3 DNA sequence: TGTGCTAGTGGCGTGGGGCAGGGGAACACTGAAGCTTTCTTT.

This chain links TRBV5-4 with TRBJ1-4; D might be TRBD1 (5 bases). The germline V and J ends were trimmed by 1 base and 8 bases, with 12 bases remaining between them. CDR1 SGHNT and CDR2 YYREEE come from the germline V gene (reference sequence). This CDR3 contains 14 residues. As DNA, the CDR3 is TGTGCCAGCAGCTTGCAGGGAAGTCAGGAAAAACTGTTTTTT. This translates into CASSLQGSQEKLFF.

The CDR3 coding sequence is TGCGCCAGCAGCTTGTTCGGACAGGCCCACGAGCAGTACTTC. As protein: CASSLFGQAHEQYF. The chain joins TRBV5-1 to TRBJ2-7, with TRBD1 identical over 7 bases. Germline assignment: CDR1 SGHRS and CDR2 YFSETQ. The CDR3 is made up of 14 amino acids. The V and J ends lost 1 base and 5 bases, in that order; junction bases with no gene match: 6.

This clone occurred once. The chain carries TRBV19 and TRBJ2-1, with a tentative D call TRBD1 (5 bases). The CDR3 is 13 residues long. Per germline, CDR1 LNHDA and CDR2 SQIVND (reference sequence). The V and J ends lost 6 bases and 4 bases respectively, with 10 bases between them. The CDR3 DNA reads as TGTGCCAGTAGCTTGACAGCATACAATGAGCAGTTCTTC. Residues: CASSLTAYNEQFF.

The chain has TRBV29-1 and TRBJ1-2; 7 nucleotides match TRBD1. V lost 5 bases, J lost 8 bases, and 8 bases stayed unmatched. From germline, CDR1 is SQVTM and CDR2 ANQGSEA. CDR3 size: 12 residues. The CDR3 DNA sequence: TGCAGCGTTCCCACAGGGGACGGCGGCTACACCTTC. This gives the protein CSVPTGDGGYTF.

V usage is TRBV5-6 and J usage is TRBJ1-2; D gene ambiguous. The germline V and J ends were trimmed by 6 bases and 0 bases, with 12 bases remaining between them. CDR1 is SGHDT, CDR2 YYEEEE, per germline. The CDR3 has 14 amino acids. The CDR3 is CASTREGTNYGYTF. The CDR3, as DNA: TGTGCCAGCACCAGAGAGGGCACTAACTATGGCTACACCTTC.

This chain joins TRBV5-5 and TRBJ1-1; a possible D gene is TRBD1 (5 bases). Germline V gene lookup returns CDR1 SGHKS and CDR2 YYEKEE (reference sequence). The CDR3 extends over 19 amino acids. Trimming cost V 1 base and J 1 base, with 23 bases left between them. CDR3 protein: CASSLTDEPITGENTEAFF. CDR3 DNA: TGTGCCAGCAGCTTGACTGACGAGCCTATAACAGGTGAGAACACTGAAGCTTTCTTT.

The chain combines TRBV4-2 with TRBJ2-4; D gene ambiguous. The V gene's germline CDR1 is LGHNA and CDR2 YNFKEQ. This CDR3 is 15 amino acids long. V was cut by 1 base and J by 8 bases, with 15 bases left in between. The CDR3 coding sequence is TGTGCCAGCAGCCAAGGCACGGTCGATACGGACATTCAGTACTTC. Amino acids: CASSQGTVDTDIQYF.

This chain joins TRBV28 and TRBJ1-5; 7 positions match TRBD1. Trimming took 6 bases from V and 3 from J; bases not matched to a gene: 5. CDR1 is MDHEN and CDR2 is SYDVKM in the germline V gene. The CDR3 runs 14 residues. DNA for the CDR3: TGTGCCAGCAGGTCGACAGGGTCCAATCAGCCCCAGCATTTT. Amino acids: CASRSTGSNQPQHF.

This sequence joins TRBV19 and TRBJ1-1; D not resolved. The CDR3 is 11 residues long. Trimming removed 10 bases at V and 5 bases at J, with 11 bases between. The germline gives CDR1 LNHDA, CDR2 SQIVND (reference sequence). This CDR3 reads CATFLRTEAFF. CDR3 bases: TGTGCCACCTTCTTGAGAACTGAAGCTTTCTTT.